These T cell receptor beta chains were read from a single sample in a study of cytomegalovirus exposure and HLA in healthy donors. Produced via immunoSEQ multiplex PCR; TCRdb's table is partial and in-frame only. This sample has roughly 190,000 clones, with roughly 70% found just once. The sequenced material came from PBMCs. The origin of the receptors is a woman younger than 45 in good health and CMV-seronegative. Both conserved end residues are part of each CDR3. Each record gives: D gene, J gene, clone size, V gene, CDR3 DNA, CDR3 protein. D genes are given only for firm matches. Clone size is given for some rows only: seen once, a few or many times, or a class if the clone is expanded.

d_gene: TRBD1
j_gene: TRBJ1-1
abundance: few
v_gene: TRBV5-6
CDR3nt: TGTGCCAGCAGCTTGTTGGCAGGGGGCGAGATGGGGACTGAAGCTTTCTTT
CDR3aa: CASSLLAGGEMGTEAFF

d_gene: NA
j_gene: TRBJ1-1
abundance: few
v_gene: TRBV4-3
CDR3nt: TGCGCCAGCAGCCAAGATCGAGGGGGGGCTAGCACTGAAGCTTTCTTT
CDR3aa: CASSQDRGGASTEAFF

d_gene: TRBD1
j_gene: TRBJ1-1
abundance: NA
v_gene: TRBV5-1
CDR3nt: TGCGCCAGCAGCTTGGCTACAGGGGACACTGAAGCTTTCTTT
CDR3aa: CASSLATGDTEAFF

d_gene: TRBD2
j_gene: TRBJ2-1
abundance: NA
v_gene: TRBV11-3
CDR3nt: TGTGCCAGCAGCCGTGGGACTAGCGGTATTTATAATGAGCAGTTCTTC
CDR3aa: CASSRGTSGIYNEQFF

d_gene: TRBD1
j_gene: TRBJ1-1
abundance: NA
v_gene: TRBV18
CDR3nt: TGTGCCAGCTCACCACTGGGACAGGGTATCACTGAAGCTTTCTTT
CDR3aa: CASSPLGQGITEAFF

d_gene: NA
j_gene: TRBJ1-2
abundance: few
v_gene: TRBV6-6
CDR3nt: TGTGCCAGCAGTTCAGGGGACTATGGCTACACCTTC
CDR3aa: CASSSGDYGYTF

d_gene: TRBD1
j_gene: TRBJ1-6
abundance: NA
v_gene: TRBV6-1
CDR3nt: TGTGCCAGCAGTGAAGCGGTAGGGACAGGGCGAACACCCCTCCACTTT
CDR3aa: CASSEAVGTGRTPLHF

d_gene: TRBD1
j_gene: TRBJ2-2
abundance: NA
v_gene: TRBV14
CDR3nt: TGTGCCAGCAGACCGGGACAGGGGTGGATCGGGGAGCTGTTTTTT
CDR3aa: CASRPGQGWIGELFF

d_gene: NA
j_gene: TRBJ2-7
abundance: NA
v_gene: TRBV10-3
CDR3nt: TGTGCCATCAGTGTCAGGGGACCGAGCTCCTACGAGCAGTGCTTC
CDR3aa: CAISVRGPSSYEQCF

d_gene: NA
j_gene: TRBJ1-2
abundance: NA
v_gene: TRBV20-1
CDR3nt: TGCAGTGCTAGGAGAGACTATGGCTACACCTTC
CDR3aa: CSARRDYGYTF

d_gene: TRBD1
j_gene: TRBJ2-1
abundance: NA
v_gene: TRBV10-3
CDR3nt: TGTGCCATCAGTGAGCCGGGGCCCTCAGGGGGCAATGAGCAGTTCTTC
CDR3aa: CAISEPGPSGGNEQFF

d_gene: NA
j_gene: TRBJ2-7
abundance: NA
v_gene: TRBV28
CDR3nt: TGTGCCAGCAGTCCCCTATACGAGCAGTACTTC
CDR3aa: CASSPLYEQYF

d_gene: NA
j_gene: TRBJ1-4
abundance: NA
v_gene: TRBV27
CDR3nt: TGTGCCAGCGGTTTCGCAACTAATGAAAAACTGTTTTTT
CDR3aa: CASGFATNEKLFF

d_gene: TRBD2
j_gene: TRBJ2-6
abundance: NA
v_gene: TRBV19
CDR3nt: TGTGCCAGTAGTCCCGGGGGGGCTGGGGCCAACGTCCTGACTTTC
CDR3aa: CASSPGGAGANVLTF

d_gene: TRBD1
j_gene: TRBJ2-1
abundance: NA
v_gene: TRBV2
CDR3nt: TGTGCCAGCAGTGAACGGACAGGGGGCGTTGAGCAGTTCTTC
CDR3aa: CASSERTGGVEQFF

d_gene: NA
j_gene: TRBJ2-7
abundance: NA
v_gene: TRBV4-2
CDR3nt: TGTGCCAGCAGCCAAGGAGGAGCATCCTACGAGCAGTACTTC
CDR3aa: CASSQGGASYEQYF

d_gene: TRBD1
j_gene: TRBJ1-2
abundance: NA
v_gene: TRBV10-3
CDR3nt: TGTGCCATCAGTGGACGGACAGGGGGCAGTATTACGGGTGGCTACACCTTC
CDR3aa: CAISGRTGGSITGGYTF

d_gene: NA
j_gene: TRBJ1-1
abundance: once
v_gene: TRBV9
CDR3nt: TGTGCCAGCAGCCCGGGGGGAGGGGGGGGCCGAACTGAAGCTTTCTTT
CDR3aa: CASSPGGGGGRTEAFF

d_gene: NA
j_gene: TRBJ1-5
abundance: NA
v_gene: TRBV6-1
CDR3nt: TGTGCCAGCGATCTGCAGGGTGAAGAGCCCCAGCATTTT
CDR3aa: CASDLQGEEPQHF

d_gene: NA
j_gene: TRBJ2-7
abundance: few
v_gene: TRBV18
CDR3nt: TGTGCCAGCTCACCCTCGGCAGGGGCCTACGAGCAGTACTTC
CDR3aa: CASSPSAGAYEQYF

d_gene: NA
j_gene: TRBJ1-1
abundance: NA
v_gene: TRBV19
CDR3nt: TGTGCCAGTACCCCTGGGAGGGTGGGTAACACTGAAGCTTTCTTT
CDR3aa: CASTPGRVGNTEAFF

d_gene: NA
j_gene: TRBJ1-4
abundance: NA
v_gene: TRBV6-5
CDR3nt: TGTGCCAGCGGCAGATCAACTAATGAAAAACTGTTTTTT
CDR3aa: CASGRSTNEKLFF

d_gene: NA
j_gene: TRBJ2-1
abundance: NA
v_gene: TRBV7-2
CDR3nt: TGTACCAGCAGCTTACAGGCCCGGCCCTACAATGAGCAGTTCTTC
CDR3aa: CTSSLQARPYNEQFF

d_gene: NA
j_gene: TRBJ2-5
abundance: NA
v_gene: TRBV21-1
CDR3nt: TGTGCCAGCGCACACCCAGCCGCGGGGGAGACCCAGTACTTC
CDR3aa: CASAHPAAGETQYF

d_gene: TRBD2
j_gene: TRBJ2-1
abundance: NA
v_gene: TRBV9
CDR3nt: TGTGCCAGCAGCGTAACGACTAGCGGGATGGATGAGCAGTTCTTC
CDR3aa: CASSVTTSGMDEQFF

d_gene: TRBD2
j_gene: TRBJ2-1
abundance: NA
v_gene: TRBV5-1
CDR3nt: TGCGCCAGCAACCCGACTAGCGGGGGGCCCGGTGAGCAGTTCTTC
CDR3aa: CASNPTSGGPGEQFF

d_gene: TRBD2
j_gene: TRBJ2-1
abundance: NA
v_gene: TRBV7-9
CDR3nt: TGTGCCAGCAGCTACGGGACTAGTAGGAAACAGTTCTTC
CDR3aa: CASSYGTSRKQFF

d_gene: NA
j_gene: TRBJ2-3
abundance: NA
v_gene: TRBV2
CDR3nt: TGTGCCAGCAATCTGGACAGCAGTACAGATACGCAGTATTTT
CDR3aa: CASNLDSSTDTQYF

d_gene: NA
j_gene: TRBJ1-2
abundance: once
v_gene: TRBV7-2
CDR3nt: TGTGCCAGCAGCTTAGCAAGCGGATACAGGCGGGACTATGGCTGCACCTTC
CDR3aa: CASSLASGYRRDYGCTF

d_gene: TRBD1
j_gene: TRBJ1-2
abundance: few
v_gene: TRBV25-1
CDR3nt: TGTGCCAGCAGTGGCCCGAACAGGGGAGAAAACTATGGCTACACCTTC
CDR3aa: CASSGPNRGENYGYTF

d_gene: NA
j_gene: TRBJ1-2
abundance: NA
v_gene: TRBV6-5
CDR3nt: TGTGCCAGCAGTTCCTGGACAGCTGCTTATGGCTACACCTTC
CDR3aa: CASSSWTAAYGYTF

d_gene: TRBD2
j_gene: TRBJ2-1
abundance: NA
v_gene: TRBV6-5
CDR3nt: TGTGCCAGCGGAACTAGCGGGGGGGCAGTCAATGAGCAGTTCTTC
CDR3aa: CASGTSGGAVNEQFF